These 11 T cell receptor beta chains came from one sample sequenced in a study of blood T cells in healthy people across ages. With a J-beta primer mix and a sample-barcoded 5' primer, a second PCR ran about 6 to 11 cycles. One entry per CDR3 protein, called by TCRdb with MiXCR from the 5' RACE reads. The table lists about 940,000 distinct CDR3 sequences, roughly 48% of them singletons. The sequencing input was blood. The receptors derive from a man younger than 40 in good health.

The rearrangement joins TRBV6-2 or TRBV6-3 to TRBJ2-3; D is perhaps TRBD1 or TRBD2 (5 bases each). Trimming cost V 7 bases and J 1 base, with 18 bases left between them. Germline CDR1 MNHEY, CDR2 SVGEGT. The CDR3 is 16 residues long. The CDR3 protein is CASKSLGEPRTDTQYF. Here the CDR3 DNA reads TGTGCCAGCAAATCTCTGGGGGAGCCACGCACAGATACGCAGTATTTT.

In this sample, this clonotype turned up a few times. Its ends do not fully match the called genes, so a read error is possible. The V call is TRBV11-2, the J call TRBJ2-7, with D perhaps matching TRBD1 or TRBD2 (5 bases each). The CDR3 is 15 amino acids. Germline V gene lookup returns CDR1 SGHAT and CDR2 FQNNGV. The DNA of the CDR3 is TGTGCCAGCAGATTAGGGACGGTGAGCTCCTACGAGCAGTACTTC. Protein: CASRLGTVSSYEQYF.

This clonotype came up a few times. V is TRBV11-1 and J is TRBJ2-1, with D perhaps TRBD2 (7 bases). The CDR3 covers 16 residues. Germline V gene lookup returns CDR1 SGHAT and CDR2 FQDESV (reference sequence). V lost 5 bases to trimming and J lost 4 bases, with 18 bases between them. The CDR3 region has the DNA TGTGCCAGCAGCCAACCCCGGGGGGCGAGGTACAATGAGCAGTTCTTC. This encodes CASSQPRGARYNEQFF.

This clonotype was picked up a small number of times. The chain combines TRBV4-2 with TRBJ1-1, with 7 bases matching TRBD1. The trim removed 0 bases at V and 5 bases at J, leaving 6 bases unmatched. Germline values: CDR1 LGHNA, CDR2 YNFKEQ. This CDR3 region has 15 residues. This CDR3 reads CASSQEEGAGTEAFF. Here the CDR3 DNA reads TGTGCCAGCAGCCAAGAGGAGGGGGCAGGGACTGAAGCTTTCTTT.

This clonotype has only a few counts. The chain combines TRBV24-1 with TRBJ2-1; D is undetermined. V was pared by 2 bases and J by 9 bases, with 4 bases between. CDR1 and CDR2 from the germline V gene are KGHDR and SFDVKD. CDR3 length: 11 amino acids. As DNA, the CDR3 is TGTGCCACCAGTGATTATGGTGAGCAGTTCTTC. This gives the protein CATSDYGEQFF.

The genes are TRBV5-6 and TRBJ2-7, with a weak D call TRBD1 (5 bases). Per the germline V gene, CDR1 is SGHDT and CDR2 is YYEEEE. V dropped 3 bases and J dropped 7 bases, with 20 bases sitting between them. CDR3 length: 15 amino acids. The CDR3 loop is CASSSSGYPYNEQYF. DNA for the CDR3: TGTGCCAGCAGCTCTTCAGGGTATCCCTACAATGAGCAGTACTTC.

The chain uses TRBV12-3 or TRBV12-4 and TRBJ1-6, with D perhaps TRBD1 (5 bases). The CDR3 covers 15 residues. Trimming stripped 6 bases from V and 6 bases from J, with 15 bases between. The chain's CDR3 is CASSPAGPINSPLHF. The CDR3 nucleotides are TGTGCCAGCAGCCCAGCGGGACCGATTAATTCACCCCTCCACTTT.

This clonotype occurred a few times. At one boundary the junction diverges from the germline segment, which might be a read error. The V call is TRBV29-1, the J call TRBJ2-3; D tentatively fits TRBD1 or TRBD2 (6 bases each). This CDR3 has 13 residues. Germline-derived CDR1 and CDR2 are SQVTM and ANQGSEA. CDR3 in DNA: TGTAGCGTTTTCGGGGGCTCCTCAGATACGCAGTATTTT. Amino acid sequence: CSVFGGSSDTQYF.

The chain is built from TRBV20-1 and TRBJ1-4; no firm D call. Trimming stripped 1 base from V and 0 bases from J, with 3 bases between. The length of the CDR3 is 13 residues. CDR1 is DFQATT and CDR2 is SNEGSKA in the germline V gene (reference sequence). The CDR3: CSARGTTNEKLFF. In nucleotides, the CDR3 is TGCAGTGCTAGAGGGACAACTAATGAAAAACTGTTTTTT.

V is TRBV28 and J is TRBJ2-1, with D tentatively TRBD1 (6 bases). Between the trimmed V and J ends, which lost 7 bases and 6 bases, there was a span of 19 bases. The CDR3 has 15 amino acids. Germline-derived CDR1 and CDR2 are MDHEN and SYDVKM. CDR3 sequence: CASTAYRAVANEQFF. The CDR3, as DNA: TGTGCCAGCACCGCATACAGGGCAGTTGCCAATGAGCAGTTCTTC.

This clonotype was found many times. J is TRBJ1-3 and V is TRBV20-1; a possible D gene is TRBD1 (5 bases). Trimming removed 5 bases from V and 4 bases from J, with 12 bases in between. This CDR3 contains 13 residues. Germline CDR1 and CDR2: DFQATT and SNEGSKA (reference sequence). The CDR3 loop reads CSAARDTGNTIYF. Written as DNA, the CDR3 is TGCAGTGCTGCCAGGGATACCGGAAACACCATATATTTT.